This TCR beta chain was profiled in a study of long-term antiretroviral therapy in people with HIV. Study findings and constraints: Relative to transplant donor controls, diversity remained lower despite increasing after ART. Blood dating 2004 to 2017 may reflect older ART regimens.

Runs used v3.0 of the immunoSEQ assay and were done at survey level. Sequencing was performed with immunoSEQ multiplex PCR; in TCRdb, only in-frame clones are kept and a portion is missing. The repertoire includes 35,000 or so clones, about 94% of them detected once, and roughly 3.9% sits in the top ten. As regards this clone: Its target is not known.

The CDR3 totals 15 residues. V lost 5 bases to trimming and J lost 0 bases; unmatched junction nucleotides: 5. In germline, CDR1 is SNHLY, CDR2 FYNNEI. Only United States sites treated participants with HIV. Every sample had about 0.9-10 million cryopreserved PBMC in it before DNA extraction. V gene TRBV2 combines with J gene TRBJ1-1, with 8 bases aligning to TRBD1. The sample was unsorted PBMCs, taken 4.1 years after starting antiretroviral therapy. This clonotype was sampled from a woman in her forties or fifties with HIV. The CDR3 is CASSQGAVMNTEAFF. The CDR3 DNA follows: TGTGCCAGCAGTCAGGGGGCGGTTATGAACACTGAAGCTTTCTTT.